This TCR beta chain appears in the sequencing data of a study of Graves' ophthalmopathy and Graves' hyperthyroidism. Overall study context: Peripheral blood sampling preceded any treatment and occurred at initial diagnosis.

Study observations and caveats: Ophthalmopathy was separated from stable hyperthyroidism by a 13-signature model with 87.88% sensitivity and 81.08% specificity. With a specificity of around 76% and a sensitivity of approximately 68%, the model predicted ophthalmopathy progression. Blood shared most expanded thyroid clonotypes above 0.001 frequency.

Details on this clonotype: Antigen unknown.

Amplification of the TCR beta CDR3 regions used RNA transcripts (as template). Second-round multiplex PCR followed a first-round RT-PCR using HTBI primers. Each CDR3 protein gets one entry after TCRdb re-called the multiplex PCR reads with MiXCR. The profile covers hundreds of thousands of distinct CDR3 sequences, with roughly 50% appearing a single time and more than 45% taken by the ten largest. Sequenced material: peripheral blood. The clonotype originates from an adult man with Graves' ophthalmopathy.

The CDR3 DNA sequence: TGTGCCACCAGTGATTCAAGGTGGGACACCGGGGAGCTGTTTTTT. Amino acids: CATSDSRWDTGELFF. The chain joins TRBV24-1 to TRBJ2-2; D unclear. The V gene's germline CDR1 is KGHDR and CDR2 SFDVKD. The CDR3 has 15 residues. Trimming shortened V by 2 bases and J by 3 bases, and 9 bases separated the two germline ends.